The table lists the clone carrying this T cell receptor beta chain with a count of one. TCR beta sequences were obtained from blood CD8+ and CD4+ T cells. The multiple sclerosis control group consisted of treatment-naive patients whose relapsing-remitting disease, which was either stable or active, fulfilled revised McDonald criteria. The germline CDR1 and CDR2 sequences are MNHEY and SMNVEV (reference sequence). The CDR3 has 14 residues. Trimming left V 4 bases short and J 0 bases short, with 9 bases between. This record belongs to a study of CD8 T cells in Susac syndrome. Roughly 0.45 to 1 ug RNA was reverse transcribed with random hexamers. Across 54 Vbeta and 13 Jbeta, immunoSEQ multiplex PCR amplified TCR beta CDR3. In TCRdb, the immunoSEQ multiplex PCR reads were re-called with MiXCR into one record per CDR3 protein. The repertoire holds 160,000 or so distinct CDR3 sequences, with about 95% as singletons.

Sequences were obtained from CD8+ T cells from PBMCs. The clonotype was recovered from a human donor with multiple sclerosis. The V and J genes are TRBV27 and TRBJ1-1; no firm D call. The CDR3 sequence: CASSYSPMNTEAFF. CDR3 sequence (DNA): TGTGCCAGCAGTTATTCGCCGATGAACACTGAAGCTTTCTTT.